The count of the clone carrying this TCR beta chain is one. The sample is drawn from a study of blood T cell repertoires in COVID-19. About the research overall: From T cells, B-cell-depleted T cells, or PBMCs came the material, which was cDNA or gDNA.

CDR1 and CDR2 (germline): SGHTA, FQGTGA. V trimming: 3 bases; J trimming: 4 bases; junction bases outside the gene matches: 6. The CDR3 extends over 16 amino acids. In the authors' methods: Nucleated cell counts were estimated from reference gene primer amplification. Profiled with immunoSEQ multiplex PCR; TCRdb holds only in-frame clones, not every one. V and J calls plus clone size are reproduced from that table; the DNA served to infer D and trimming. The table records 210,000 or so clones, about four fifths of them present only once. This chain joins TRBV7-3 and TRBJ2-1; 10 bases line up with TRBD2. Material for sequencing was peripheral blood. The receptor was isolated from a woman aged 70-85 years with active or convalescent COVID-19. CDR3 sequence reads: CASSFLAGVGYNEQFF. For the CDR3, the DNA is TGTGCCAGCAGCTTCCTAGCGGGAGTTGGATACAATGAGCAGTTCTTC.